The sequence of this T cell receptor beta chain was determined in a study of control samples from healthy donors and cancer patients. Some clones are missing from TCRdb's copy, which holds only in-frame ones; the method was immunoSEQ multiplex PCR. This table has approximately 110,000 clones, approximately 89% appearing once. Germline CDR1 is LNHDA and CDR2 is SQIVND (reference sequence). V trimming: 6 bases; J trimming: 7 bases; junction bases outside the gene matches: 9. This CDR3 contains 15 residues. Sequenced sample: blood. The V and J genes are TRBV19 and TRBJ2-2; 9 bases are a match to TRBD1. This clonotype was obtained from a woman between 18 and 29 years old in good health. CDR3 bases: TGTGCCAGTAGCGCTACAGGGGGCTTTGACGGGGAGCTGTTTTTT. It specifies CASSATGGFDGELFF.